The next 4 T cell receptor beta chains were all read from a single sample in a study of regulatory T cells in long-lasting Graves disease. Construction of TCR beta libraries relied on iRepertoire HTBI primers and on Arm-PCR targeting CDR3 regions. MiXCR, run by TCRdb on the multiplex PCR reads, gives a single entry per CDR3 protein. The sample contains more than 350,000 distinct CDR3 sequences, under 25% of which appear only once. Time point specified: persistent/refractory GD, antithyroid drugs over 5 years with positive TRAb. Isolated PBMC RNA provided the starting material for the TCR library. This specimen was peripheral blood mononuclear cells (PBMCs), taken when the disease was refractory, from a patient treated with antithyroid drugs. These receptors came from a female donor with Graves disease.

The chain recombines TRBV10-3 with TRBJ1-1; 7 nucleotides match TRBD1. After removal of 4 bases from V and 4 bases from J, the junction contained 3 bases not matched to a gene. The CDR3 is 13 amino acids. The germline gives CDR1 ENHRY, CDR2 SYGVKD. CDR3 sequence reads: CAISVGDSTEAFF. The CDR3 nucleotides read TGTGCCATCAGTGTGGGGGACAGCACTGAAGCTTTCTTT.

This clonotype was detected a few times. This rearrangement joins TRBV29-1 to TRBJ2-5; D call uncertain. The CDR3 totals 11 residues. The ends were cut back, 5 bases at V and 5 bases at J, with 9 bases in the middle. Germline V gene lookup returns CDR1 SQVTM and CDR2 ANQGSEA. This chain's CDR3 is CSVRSHETQYF. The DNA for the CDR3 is TGCAGCGTTCGAAGTCATGAGACCCAGTACTTC.

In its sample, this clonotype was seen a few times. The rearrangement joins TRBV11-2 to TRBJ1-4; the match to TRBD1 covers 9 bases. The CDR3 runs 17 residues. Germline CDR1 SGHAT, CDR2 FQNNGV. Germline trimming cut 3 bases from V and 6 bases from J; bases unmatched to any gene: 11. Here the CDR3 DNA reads TGTGCCAGCAGCTTGGCCCGGACAGGGGCTGTCCATGAAAAACTGTTTTTT. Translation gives CASSLARTGAVHEKLFF.

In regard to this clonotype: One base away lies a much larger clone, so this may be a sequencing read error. CDR3 loop: CAGSLVAGYEQYF. DNA of the CDR3: TGTGCCGGCAGTTTAGTAGCAGGCTACGAGCAGTACTTC. The chain couples TRBV12-3 or TRBV12-4 to TRBJ2-7; D remains ambiguous. The length of the CDR3 is 13 residues.